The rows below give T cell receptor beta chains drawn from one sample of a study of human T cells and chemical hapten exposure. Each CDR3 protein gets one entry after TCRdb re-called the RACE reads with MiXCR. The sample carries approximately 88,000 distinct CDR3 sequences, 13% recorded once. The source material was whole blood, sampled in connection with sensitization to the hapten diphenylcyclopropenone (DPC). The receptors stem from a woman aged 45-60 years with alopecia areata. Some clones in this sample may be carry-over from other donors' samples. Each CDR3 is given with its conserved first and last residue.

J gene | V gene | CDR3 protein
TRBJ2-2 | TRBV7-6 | CASSLISGSVTGELFF
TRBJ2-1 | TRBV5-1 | CASSLNVNEQFF
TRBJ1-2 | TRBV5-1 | CASSVDGDYGYTF
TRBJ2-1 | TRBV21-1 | CASSKDVRTKYNEQFF
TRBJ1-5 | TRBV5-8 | CDSRSTPAAGAPNQPQHF
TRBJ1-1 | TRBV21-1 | CASSKLGPLNTEAFF
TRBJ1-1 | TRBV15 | CATSSGKNTEAFF
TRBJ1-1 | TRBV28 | CASSLAGAEAFF
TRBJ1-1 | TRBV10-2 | CASSERTAEAFF
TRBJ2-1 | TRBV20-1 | CSARDLSYNEQFF
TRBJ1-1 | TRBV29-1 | CSVARGQGWTEAFF
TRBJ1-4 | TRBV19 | CASNQPAGGASATNEKLFF
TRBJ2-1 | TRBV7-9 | CASSLGQYNEQFF
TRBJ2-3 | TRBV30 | CAWNPSRLSTDTQYF
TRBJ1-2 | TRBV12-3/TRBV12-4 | CASRLSGTGDLGYTF
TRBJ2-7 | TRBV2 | CASYRDSSYEQYF
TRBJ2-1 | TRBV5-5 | CASRPGQGRYNEQFF
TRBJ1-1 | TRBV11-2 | CASAGTPGAEAFF
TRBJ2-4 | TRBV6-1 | CASSESRTGGIQYF
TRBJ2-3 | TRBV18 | CASSPGGDTQYF
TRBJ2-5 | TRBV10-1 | CASSEDSGSGETQYF
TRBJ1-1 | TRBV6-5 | CASRRTGEAFF
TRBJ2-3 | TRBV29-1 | CSVRTSGSDTDTQYF
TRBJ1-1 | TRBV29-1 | CSGGDVTYASEAFF
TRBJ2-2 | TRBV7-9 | CASSLTGTAANTGELFF
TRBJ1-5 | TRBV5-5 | CASSSVPGANQPQHF
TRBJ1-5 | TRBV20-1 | CSAMDSISNQPQHF
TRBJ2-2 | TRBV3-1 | CASSYSNTGELFF
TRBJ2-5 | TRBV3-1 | CASSPYSQETQYF